This is a list of T cell receptor beta chains from one sample in a study of blood T cell repertoires in COVID-19. TCRdb's copy holds only in-frame clones and misses some; the assay was immunoSEQ multiplex PCR. Among 200,000 to 300,000 clones, around 82% were seen once, and the ten largest hold around 9.1%. Sequencing was done on a sample of peripheral blood. The origin of the receptors is a human donor in a cohort sampled during active COVID-19. Each CDR3 is given with its conserved first and last residue. D genes are given only for firm matches. Clone size is stated in some rows and not others, as once, few, many or a class when expanded.

d_gene: .; len: 15; j_gene: TRBJ2-2; v_gene: TRBV28; abundance: .; CDR3aa: CASSPTLDSTGELFF; CDR3nt: TGTGCCAGCAGCCCAACACTGGACAGCACCGGGGAGCTGTTTTTT
d_gene: .; len: 17; j_gene: TRBJ2-2; v_gene: TRBV4-1; abundance: .; CDR3aa: CASSQGSLRAETGELFF; CDR3nt: TGCGCCAGCAGCCAAGGGTCCCTGCGGGCTGAGACCGGGGAGCTGTTTTTT
d_gene: .; len: 15; j_gene: TRBJ2-3; v_gene: TRBV9; abundance: .; CDR3aa: CASSVGPSPTDTQYF; CDR3nt: TGTGCCAGCAGCGTAGGGCCTTCCCCCACAGATACGCAGTATTTT
d_gene: TRBD2; len: 17; j_gene: TRBJ2-3; v_gene: TRBV7-9; abundance: .; CDR3aa: CASSLGPWGGTTDTQYF; CDR3nt: TGTGCCAGCAGCTTAGGCCCCTGGGGGGGGACCACAGATACGCAGTATTTT
d_gene: TRBD1; len: 14; j_gene: TRBJ1-2; v_gene: TRBV9; abundance: few; CDR3aa: CASSPDRGRRGYTF; CDR3nt: TGTGCCAGCAGCCCGGACAGGGGGCGCAGGGGCTACACCTTC
d_gene: .; len: 12; j_gene: TRBJ1-2; v_gene: TRBV7-9; abundance: once; CDR3aa: CASSKETGLYTF; CDR3nt: TGTGCCAGCAGCAAAGAGACAGGATTATACACCTTC
d_gene: .; len: 12; j_gene: TRBJ2-7; v_gene: TRBV19; abundance: .; CDR3aa: CASSGQDYEQYF; CDR3nt: TGTGCCAGTAGTGGCCAGGACTACGAGCAGTACTTC
d_gene: .; len: 20; j_gene: TRBJ1-5; v_gene: TRBV24-1; abundance: .; CDR3aa: CATSDSCKRNRLMPNQPQHF; CDR3nt: TGTGCCACCAGTGACTCCTGCAAGAGGAATCGGTTAATGCCAAATCAGCCCCAGCATTTT
d_gene: TRBD2; len: 18; j_gene: TRBJ2-3; v_gene: TRBV6-6; abundance: .; CDR3aa: CASSPGLAGGPGTDTQYF; CDR3nt: TGTGCCAGCAGTCCGGGACTAGCGGGAGGGCCGGGTACAGATACGCAGTATTTT
d_gene: TRBD1; len: 12; j_gene: TRBJ2-7; v_gene: TRBV10-2; abundance: .; CDR3aa: CASKDRAYEQYF; CDR3nt: TGCGCCAGCAAAGACAGGGCCTACGAGCAGTACTTC
d_gene: TRBD2; len: 15; j_gene: TRBJ2-1; v_gene: TRBV11-3; abundance: once; CDR3aa: CASSPSGGDRGQQFF; CDR3nt: TGTGCCAGCAGCCCTTCCGGGGGGGACCGCGGGCAGCAGTTCTTC
d_gene: .; len: 14; j_gene: TRBJ1-5; v_gene: TRBV5-1; abundance: .; CDR3aa: CASSLSGPGQPQHF; CDR3nt: TGCGCCAGCAGCTTGTCTGGGCCTGGTCAGCCCCAGCATTTT
d_gene: .; len: 15; j_gene: TRBJ2-3; v_gene: TRBV11-1; abundance: .; CDR3aa: CASSQEERSTDTQYF; CDR3nt: TGTGCCAGCAGCCAGGAGGAGCGGAGCACAGATACGCAGTATTTT
d_gene: .; len: 14; j_gene: TRBJ1-2; v_gene: TRBV5-1; abundance: .; CDR3aa: CASRMVAGRRGYTF; CDR3nt: TGCGCCAGCAGAATGGTGGCAGGGCGGCGTGGCTACACCTTC
d_gene: .; len: 13; j_gene: TRBJ1-2; v_gene: TRBV28; abundance: .; CDR3aa: CASSSGGTGGYTF; CDR3nt: TGTGCCAGCAGCTCCGGGGGTACTGGCGGCTACACCTTC
d_gene: .; len: 14; j_gene: TRBJ2-5; v_gene: TRBV19; abundance: .; CDR3aa: CATRSGGAGETQYF; CDR3nt: TGTGCCACCAGATCTGGAGGGGCCGGGGAGACCCAGTACTTC
d_gene: TRBD1; len: 15; j_gene: TRBJ2-5; v_gene: TRBV5-4; abundance: few; CDR3aa: CASSLGLGTGETQYF; CDR3nt: TGTGCCAGCAGCTTAGGTCTAGGGACAGGTGAGACCCAGTACTTC
d_gene: .; len: 18; j_gene: TRBJ2-4; v_gene: TRBV11-2; abundance: .; CDR3aa: CASSRTSWGKLAKNIQYF; CDR3nt: TGTGCCAGCAGCCGGACAAGCTGGGGCAAGCTAGCCAAAAACATTCAGTACTTC
d_gene: .; len: 14; j_gene: TRBJ1-1; v_gene: TRBV5-1; abundance: .; CDR3aa: CASSLRDRSGEAFF; CDR3nt: TGCGCCAGCAGCCTCCGAGACAGGTCAGGTGAAGCTTTCTTT
d_gene: .; len: 13; j_gene: TRBJ1-1; v_gene: TRBV27; abundance: .; CDR3aa: CASSLFKNTEAFF; CDR3nt: TGTGCCAGCAGTTTATTTAAGAACACTGAAGCTTTCTTT
d_gene: TRBD1; len: 20; j_gene: TRBJ1-3; v_gene: TRBV9; abundance: .; CDR3aa: CASSAPTGEEKLKSGNTIYF; CDR3nt: TGTGCCAGCAGCGCCCCGACAGGGGAAGAGAAGCTAAAGTCTGGAAACACCATATATTTT
d_gene: TRBD1; len: 16; j_gene: TRBJ1-5; v_gene: TRBV7-6; abundance: .; CDR3aa: CASSPSTGYSNQPQHF; CDR3nt: TGTGCCAGCAGCCCCTCGACAGGGTATAGCAATCAGCCCCAGCATTTT
d_gene: .; len: 15; j_gene: TRBJ2-1; v_gene: TRBV6-5; abundance: .; CDR3aa: CASSQFPQGSNEQFF; CDR3nt: TGTGCCAGCAGTCAGTTCCCGCAGGGGAGCAATGAGCAGTTCTTC
d_gene: TRBD1; len: 13; j_gene: TRBJ2-7; v_gene: TRBV27; abundance: .; CDR3aa: CASSGQGAYEQYF; CDR3nt: TGTGCCAGCAGTGGACAGGGGGCATACGAGCAGTACTTC
d_gene: .; len: 15; j_gene: TRBJ2-1; v_gene: TRBV6-5; abundance: .; CDR3aa: CASSTGSAGYNEQFF; CDR3nt: TGTGCCAGCAGCACAGGGAGCGCCGGCTACAATGAGCAGTTCTTC
d_gene: TRBD2; len: 14; j_gene: TRBJ2-3; v_gene: TRBV5-1; abundance: .; CDR3aa: CASSSWTRADTQYF; CDR3nt: TGCGCCAGCAGCTCCTGGACTAGAGCAGATACGCAGTATTTT
d_gene: TRBD2; len: 16; j_gene: TRBJ2-7; v_gene: TRBV7-2; abundance: .; CDR3aa: CASSSRSGLAGVEQYF; CDR3nt: TGTGCCAGCAGCTCCCGGTCGGGACTAGCGGGGGTCGAGCAGTACTTC
d_gene: TRBD2; len: 16; j_gene: TRBJ2-7; v_gene: TRBV5-5; abundance: .; CDR3aa: CASSHTPATSGDEQYF; CDR3nt: TGTGCCAGCAGCCACACCCCGGCCACTAGCGGGGACGAGCAGTACTTC
d_gene: .; len: 13; j_gene: TRBJ2-5; v_gene: TRBV3-1/TRBV3-2; abundance: once; CDR3aa: CASTTGGARAQYF; CDR3nt: TGTGCCAGCACCACAGGGGGGGCCAGGGCCCAGTACTTC
d_gene: .; len: 16; j_gene: TRBJ1-5; v_gene: TRBV28; abundance: .; CDR3aa: CASSYHRGGAKQPQHF; CDR3nt: TGTGCCAGCAGTTACCACCGGGGCGGGGCAAAACAGCCCCAGCATTTT
d_gene: TRBD1; len: 14; j_gene: TRBJ1-6; v_gene: TRBV28; abundance: once; CDR3aa: CASSRTGDLSPLHF; CDR3nt: TGTGCCAGCAGCAGGACAGGTGATTTGTCACCCCTCCACTTT